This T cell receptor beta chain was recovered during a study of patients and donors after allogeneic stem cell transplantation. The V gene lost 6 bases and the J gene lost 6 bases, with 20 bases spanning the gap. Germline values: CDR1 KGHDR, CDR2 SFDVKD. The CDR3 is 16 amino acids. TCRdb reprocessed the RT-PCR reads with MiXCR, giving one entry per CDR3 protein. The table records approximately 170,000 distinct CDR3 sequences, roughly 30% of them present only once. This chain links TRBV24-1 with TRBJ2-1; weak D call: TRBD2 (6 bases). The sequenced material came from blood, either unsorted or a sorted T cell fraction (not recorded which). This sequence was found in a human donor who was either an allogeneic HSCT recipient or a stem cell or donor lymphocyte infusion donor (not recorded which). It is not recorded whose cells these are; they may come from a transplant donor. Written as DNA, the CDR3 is TGTGCCACCAGTCGAGCGGGTACGGGACGGTCCAATGAGCAGTTCTTC. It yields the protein CATSRAGTGRSNEQFF.